This is a list of T cell receptor beta chains from one sample in a study of OX40 agonist ivuxolimab in advanced cancers. The protocol was immunoSEQ multiplex PCR, while the TCRdb copy is restricted to in-frame clones and leaves out a portion. The profile shows approximately 68,000 clones, around 89% of them singletons. The specimen comprised CD4+ or CD8+ T cells sorted from blood, sampled in a trial of the OX40 agonist ivuxolimab. The origin of the receptors is an adult with an advanced solid tumor such as melanoma, head and neck, liver or kidney cancer. Each CDR3 is given with its conserved first and last residue. The order of the fields is CDR3 protein, CDR3 DNA, V gene, J gene, D gene, clone size. A D gene is named only where the DNA matches it firmly. The listing skips clone size in some rows; elsewhere it reads once, few, many or a size class.

CDR3aa: CAIEAGGGTDTQYF
CDR3nt: TGTGCCATCGAGGCGGGAGGGGGCACAGATACGCAGTATTTT
v_gene: TRBV10-3
j_gene: TRBJ2-3
d_gene: TRBD2
abundance: -

CDR3aa: CASSLGRGHLTQYF
CDR3nt: TGTGCCAGCAGCTTAGGGCGTGGACACCTAACCCAGTACTTC
v_gene: TRBV11-1
j_gene: TRBJ2-5
d_gene: -
abundance: -

CDR3aa: CASSFDRAGGYTF
CDR3nt: TGTGCCAGCAGCTTCGACAGGGCGGGCGGCTACACCTTC
v_gene: TRBV6-5
j_gene: TRBJ1-2
d_gene: TRBD1
abundance: -

CDR3aa: CASGLGFNEKLFF
CDR3nt: TGCGCCAGTGGGTTGGGCTTTAATGAAAAACTGTTTTTT
v_gene: TRBV5-1
j_gene: TRBJ1-4
d_gene: -
abundance: -

CDR3aa: CASSDSFRAPYNEQFF
CDR3nt: TGTGCCAGCAGTGACTCGTTCCGGGCCCCCTACAATGAGCAGTTCTTC
v_gene: TRBV6-4
j_gene: TRBJ2-1
d_gene: -
abundance: -

CDR3aa: CASSPAPSGRAGANVLTF
CDR3nt: TGTGCCAGCAGCCCCGCCCCTAGCGGGAGGGCTGGGGCCAACGTCCTGACTTTC
v_gene: TRBV7-2
j_gene: TRBJ2-6
d_gene: TRBD2
abundance: -

CDR3aa: CASMETQNTEAFF
CDR3nt: TGTGCCAGCATGGAGACACAGAACACTGAAGCTTTCTTT
v_gene: TRBV6-1
j_gene: TRBJ1-1
d_gene: -
abundance: -

CDR3aa: CASSTGAYDTDTQYF
CDR3nt: TGTGCCAGCAGTACCGGGGCCTACGACACAGATACGCAGTATTTT
v_gene: TRBV6-1
j_gene: TRBJ2-3
d_gene: -
abundance: -

CDR3aa: CASSLAASTDTQYF
CDR3nt: TGTGCCAGCAGCTTAGCGGCTAGCACAGATACGCAGTATTTT
v_gene: TRBV7-9
j_gene: TRBJ2-3
d_gene: -
abundance: -

CDR3aa: CASSLTGASYNEQFF
CDR3nt: TGTGCCAGCAGCTTGACGGGGGCTTCCTACAATGAGCAGTTCTTC
v_gene: TRBV7-9
j_gene: TRBJ2-1
d_gene: -
abundance: -

CDR3aa: CASSLDRGNGYTF
CDR3nt: TGCGCCAGCAGCTTGGATCGGGGCAATGGCTACACCTTC
v_gene: TRBV5-1
j_gene: TRBJ1-2
d_gene: -
abundance: -

CDR3aa: CASSLGDSHSGNTIYF
CDR3nt: TGTGCCAGCAGCTTGGGTGACAGCCACTCTGGAAACACCATATATTTT
v_gene: TRBV5-5
j_gene: TRBJ1-3
d_gene: -
abundance: -

CDR3aa: CATRTASNQPQHF
CDR3nt: TGTGCCACGAGGACGGCTAGCAATCAGCCCCAGCATTTT
v_gene: TRBV7-6
j_gene: TRBJ1-5
d_gene: -
abundance: -

CDR3aa: CASSANTEAFF
CDR3nt: TGTGCCAGCAGTGCGAACACTGAAGCTTTCTTT
v_gene: TRBV28
j_gene: TRBJ1-1
d_gene: -
abundance: -

CDR3aa: CASSPRLAGGIYEQYF
CDR3nt: TGCGCCAGCAGCCCTAGACTAGCGGGAGGGATCTACGAGCAGTACTTC
v_gene: TRBV5-1
j_gene: TRBJ2-7
d_gene: TRBD2
abundance: -

CDR3aa: CASSLSGRGGARTGELFF
CDR3nt: TGTGCCAGCAGTTTATCTGGTCGGGGAGGGGCGAGGACCGGGGAGCTGTTTTTT
v_gene: TRBV27
j_gene: TRBJ2-2
d_gene: TRBD2
abundance: -

CDR3aa: CASSPSQGTLLRGSYEQYF
CDR3nt: TGTGCCAGCTCACCATCTCAAGGGACATTACTGAGGGGCTCCTACGAGCAGTACTTC
v_gene: TRBV18
j_gene: TRBJ2-7
d_gene: -
abundance: once

CDR3aa: CPRNEQFF
CDR3nt: TGCCCTCGGAATGAGCAGTTCTTC
v_gene: TRBV29-1
j_gene: TRBJ2-1
d_gene: -
abundance: -

CDR3aa: CASSPGTENNYGYTF
CDR3nt: TGTGCCAGCTCACCAGGGACAGAGAATAACTATGGCTACACCTTC
v_gene: TRBV18
j_gene: TRBJ1-2
d_gene: TRBD1
abundance: -

CDR3aa: CASSSLAGGLNEQFF
CDR3nt: TGCGCCAGCAGCTCACTAGCGGGGGGCCTAAATGAGCAGTTCTTC
v_gene: TRBV5-1
j_gene: TRBJ2-1
d_gene: TRBD2
abundance: -

CDR3aa: CASSLVGTRPYNEQFF
CDR3nt: TGTGCCAGCAGCTTAGTTGGGACCCGCCCCTACAATGAGCAGTTCTTC
v_gene: TRBV13
j_gene: TRBJ2-1
d_gene: -
abundance: -

CDR3aa: CASSSLAGQEDNSPLHF
CDR3nt: TGTGCCAGCAGTTCACTCGCGGGACAGGAGGATAATTCACCCCTCCACTTT
v_gene: TRBV28
j_gene: TRBJ1-6
d_gene: TRBD1
abundance: -

CDR3aa: CASSEHLSGNTIYF
CDR3nt: TGTGCCAGCAGTGAACATCTCTCTGGAAACACCATATATTTT
v_gene: TRBV6-1
j_gene: TRBJ1-3
d_gene: -
abundance: -

CDR3aa: CSVGNTVNYGYTF
CDR3nt: TGCAGCGTCGGAAATACAGTTAACTATGGCTACACCTTC
v_gene: TRBV29-1
j_gene: TRBJ1-2
d_gene: -
abundance: -

CDR3aa: CASSLALTGGAILSETQYF
CDR3nt: TGTGCCAGCAGCTTAGCCCTGACAGGGGGCGCAATTCTCTCCGAGACCCAGTACTTC
v_gene: TRBV7-2
j_gene: TRBJ2-5
d_gene: TRBD1
abundance: -

CDR3aa: CAASGGAPYNEQFF
CDR3nt: TGTGCCGCCTCGGGGGGGGCACCCTACAATGAGCAGTTCTTC
v_gene: TRBV19
j_gene: TRBJ2-1
d_gene: TRBD2
abundance: -

CDR3aa: CASSLAGGLYNEQFF
CDR3nt: TGCGCCAGCAGTCTAGCGGGGGGTCTCTACAATGAGCAGTTCTTC
v_gene: TRBV10-1
j_gene: TRBJ2-1
d_gene: TRBD2
abundance: -

CDR3aa: CASNGMNTGELFF
CDR3nt: TGTGCCAGCAACGGGATGAACACCGGGGAGCTGTTTTTT
v_gene: TRBV5-6
j_gene: TRBJ2-2
d_gene: -
abundance: -

CDR3aa: CASSLEGEPNQPQHF
CDR3nt: TGCGCCAGCAGCTTGGAAGGGGAACCCAATCAGCCCCAGCATTTT
v_gene: TRBV5-1
j_gene: TRBJ1-5
d_gene: -
abundance: -

CDR3aa: CASSQDANEKLFF
CDR3nt: TGTGCCAGCAGCCAGGACGCTAATGAAAAACTGTTTTTT
v_gene: TRBV7-9
j_gene: TRBJ1-4
d_gene: -
abundance: -

CDR3aa: CASSYSGTGVSGELFF
CDR3nt: TGTGCCAGCAGTTACTCCGGGACAGGAGTTTCCGGGGAGCTGTTTTTT
v_gene: TRBV6-5
j_gene: TRBJ2-2
d_gene: TRBD1
abundance: -